Described below is a single T cell receptor (beta chain) sequence and its context. There is no known antigen for this receptor. An end of the junction differs from the germline gene, which may be a read error. The library was prepared using RT-PCR. TCRdb names Illumina HiSeq 2500 as the instrument used. TCRdb reprocessing: public reads trimmed at Q25 with fastp, clones called with MiXCR, in-frame beta chains kept. Rows with one shared CDR3 protein collapse into an entry with the most common genes and DNA. In all, the sample holds 550,000 to 800,000 distinct CDR3 sequences, and about 15% of those were seen once. The ten largest make up around 10% of the sample. The germline V gene yields MDHEN for CDR1 and SYDVKM for CDR2. The CDR3 spans 15 residues, from the cysteine through the phenylalanine. Here the CDR3 DNA is all that survives: 45 bases in frame from base 1. These data originate in a study of response to subunit inactivated influenza vaccine (dated by TCRdb to about 2018). Regarding the complete study: The study used deep quantitative T cell receptor repertoire profiling to track responses to a trivalent subunit inactivated influenza vaccine.

On the study overall, not on this receptor specifically: The authors suggested that each seasonal influenza vaccination may recruit only a limited number of new T cells.

This specimen was PBMCs from blood, taken roughly 12 days after vaccination. The chain is encoded by TRBV28 joined to TRBJ1-5; perhaps TRBD1 is the D gene, with 6 bases matching. The sequence was collected from a man aged 50-60 years who received an inactivated influenza vaccine. Donor details come from another sample of the same person, matched by shared clones. The CDR3 region reads CASSTGGGGNQPQRF. The DNA sequence reads TGTGCCAGCAGTACAGGAGGGGGAGGCAATCAGCCCCAGCGTTTT.